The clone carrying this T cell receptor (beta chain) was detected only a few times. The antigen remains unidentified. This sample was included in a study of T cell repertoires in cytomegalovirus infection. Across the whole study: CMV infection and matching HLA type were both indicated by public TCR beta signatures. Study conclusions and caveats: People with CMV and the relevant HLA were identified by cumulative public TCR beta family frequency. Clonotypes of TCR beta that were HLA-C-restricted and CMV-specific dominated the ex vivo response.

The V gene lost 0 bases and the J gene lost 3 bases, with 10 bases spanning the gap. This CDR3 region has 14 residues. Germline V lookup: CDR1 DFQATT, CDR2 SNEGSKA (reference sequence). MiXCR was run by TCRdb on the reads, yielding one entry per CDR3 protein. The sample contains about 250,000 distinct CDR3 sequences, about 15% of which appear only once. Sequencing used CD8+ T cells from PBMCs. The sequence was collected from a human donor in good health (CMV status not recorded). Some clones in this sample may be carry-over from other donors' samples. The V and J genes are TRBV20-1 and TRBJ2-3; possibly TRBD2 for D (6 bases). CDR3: CSARDWLATDTQYF. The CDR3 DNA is TGCAGTGCTAGAGATTGGCTAGCGACAGATACGCAGTATTTT.